The 24 T cell receptor beta chains below were found in one sample sequenced in a study of shared clonotypes between healthy human individuals. CD45RO-negative CD8 cells positively selected for CCR7 made up the naive population, which excluded terminally differentiated effector memory CD45RA+ cells. Repertoires were generated with immunoSEQ multiplex PCR, while TCRdb's copy carries only in-frame clones and drops some. The sample lists over 2,000,000 clones; around 93% were seen once. The sequenced sample consisted of naive CD8+ T cells from PBMCs. The receptors were sampled from a man between 18 and 35 years old in good health. Some clones in this sample may be carry-over from other donors' samples.

This rearrangement joins TRBV7-9 to TRBJ1-2, with 8 nucleotides matching TRBD1. V lost 5 bases and J lost 6; bases outside the gene matches: 5. CDR1 SEHNR and CDR2 FQNEAQ come from the germline V gene (reference sequence). The CDR3 covers 13 residues. CDR3 amino acids: CASSQEGQDGYTF. The CDR3 DNA reads as TGTGCCAGCAGCCAGGAGGGACAGGATGGCTACACCTTC.

In the case of this clone: At the DNA level, this CDR3 is encoded by other sequences in the same sample as well. The J gene is TRBJ1-5, the V gene TRBV7-9; D uncertain. V was shortened by 1 base and J by 7 bases, with 5 bases between the two germline ends. CDR3 length equals 12 residues. The V gene's germline CDR1 is SEHNR and CDR2 FQNEAQ (reference sequence). CDR3 bases: TGTGCCAGCAGCTTAGAATCCCAGCCCCAGCATTTT. Protein product: CASSLESQPQHF.

The chain is built from TRBV19 and TRBJ2-7, with D perhaps given as TRBD1 or TRBD2 (5 bases each). CDR3 length: 14 amino acids. V was clipped by 4 bases and J by 2 bases, with 12 bases between them. Germline CDR1 and CDR2: LNHDA and SQIVND (reference sequence). CDR3: CASSTWDGTYEQYF. The CDR3 DNA is TGTGCCAGTAGTACTTGGGACGGGACCTACGAGCAGTACTTC. Based on the CDR3 plus reference TRBV19 and TRBJ2-7, the full variable domain is DGGITQSPKYLFRKEGQNVTLSCEQNLNHDAMYWYRQDPGQGLRLIYYSQIVNDFQKGDIAEGYSVSREKKESFPLTVTSAQKNPTAFYLCASSTWDGTYEQYFGPGTRLTVT.

The chain couples TRBV28 to TRBJ2-7, with D perhaps matching TRBD2 (5 bases). The CDR3 has 16 residues. Trimming stripped 3 bases from V and 1 base from J, with 16 bases between. The germline gives CDR1 MDHEN, CDR2 SYDVKM. Here the CDR3 reads CASSFPVEGESYEQYF. CDR3 sequence (DNA): TGTGCCAGCAGTTTCCCGGTTGAGGGCGAATCCTACGAGCAGTACTTC.

The chain couples TRBV9 to TRBJ2-3, with 7 bases fitting TRBD2. Germline values: CDR1 SGDLS, CDR2 YYNGEE. The V segment lost 2 bases and the J segment 5 bases; nucleotides outside the gene matches: 8. This CDR3 has 15 amino acids. CDR3 residues: CASSVGGSGEDTQYF. The DNA for the CDR3 is TGTGCCAGCAGCGTGGGCGGGAGCGGGGAAGATACGCAGTATTTT. The whole variable domain, filled in from reference TRBV9 and TRBJ2-3, reads DSGVTQTPKHLITATGQRVTLRCSPRSGDLSVYWYQQSLDQGLQFLIQYYNGEERAKGNILERFSAQQFPDLHSELNLSSLELGDSALYFCASSVGGSGEDTQYFGPGTRLTVL.

The chain employs TRBV6-5 and TRBJ1-5; TRBD1 might be the D (6 bases). V was pared by 0 bases and J by 4 bases, with 13 bases between. This CDR3 is 16 amino acids long. CDR1 and CDR2 (germline): MNHEY, SVGAGI. CDR3 residues: CASSYSGGFGNQPQHF. The CDR3 coding sequence is TGTGCCAGCAGTTACTCAGGGGGTTTTGGGAATCAGCCCCAGCATTTT.

This clone was recorded only once. In the same sample, other DNA sequences code for this CDR3. The chain carries TRBV5-4 and TRBJ1-1; no reliable D call. Germline lookup yields CDR1 SGHNT and CDR2 YYREEE (reference sequence). V was cut by 0 bases and J by 1 base, with 7 bases left in between. The CDR3 is 14 residues long. This chain's CDR3 is CASSLGLTNTEAFF. CDR3 bases: TGTGCCAGCAGCTTGGGACTGACGAACACTGAAGCTTTCTTT.

The V gene is TRBV7-9, the J gene TRBJ2-1; D perhaps matches TRBD1 (9 bases). Per the germline V gene, CDR1 is SEHNR and CDR2 is FQNEAQ (reference sequence). Deletions cut 1 base from V and 4 bases from J, with 20 bases between. CDR3 length: 18 amino acids. The CDR3 DNA reads as TGTGCCAGCAGCTTAGGGGAGCGGGAGACAGGGGGTTACAATGAGCAGTTCTTC. Translated: CASSLGERETGGYNEQFF.

The V gene is TRBV9, the J gene TRBJ2-3, with TRBD2 matching over 12 bases. Germline CDR1 SGDLS, CDR2 YYNGEE. The V gene end was trimmed by 4 bases and the J gene end by 5 bases; junction bases not matched to a gene: 11. CDR3 length: 17 amino acids. CDR3 DNA: TGTGCCAGCAGCTCGCACGGGACTAGCGGGTGGTTAGATACGCAGTATTTT. Amino acid sequence: CASSSHGTSGWLDTQYF.

CDR3 DNA: TGTGCCATAGGAGAGGAAGGCAATGAGCAGTTCTTC. Residues: CAIGEEGNEQFF. J is TRBJ2-1 and V is TRBV10-3; D unclear. This CDR3 is built from 12 residues. Germline V gives CDR1 ENHRY, CDR2 SYGVKD. Trimming left V 9 bases short and J 6 bases short, with 12 bases between.

The chain has TRBV6-5 and TRBJ2-7; the D gene is possibly TRBD1 (5 bases). V was clipped by 1 base and J by 5 bases, with 9 bases between them. CDR3 length: 13 residues. The germline V gene has CDR1 MNHEY and CDR2 SVGAGI. CDR3 in DNA: TGTGCCAGCAGTTACTGGCAGGGTAACGAGCAGTACTTC. Amino acid sequence: CASSYWQGNEQYF.

V usage is TRBV4-1 and J usage is TRBJ2-1, with a weak D call TRBD1 (6 bases). V lost 1 base, J lost 0 bases, and 19 bases lay in between. The CDR3 consists of 19 residues. CDR1 and CDR2 from the germline V gene are MGHRA and YSYEKL. Here the CDR3 DNA reads TGCGCCAGCAGCCAAGGGGGCAGGGGAACCATTGGCTCCTACAATGAGCAGTTCTTC. Its translation is CASSQGGRGTIGSYNEQFF.

The V gene is TRBV6-6, the J gene TRBJ1-5; D is unclear. This CDR3 is 13 amino acids long. V lost 7 bases to trimming and J lost 6 bases, with 13 bases between them. CDR1 is MNHNY, CDR2 SVGAGI, per germline (reference sequence). As DNA, the CDR3 is TGTGCCAGCATTCCCGGGATCCGTCAGCCCCAGCATTTT. It yields the protein CASIPGIRQPQHF.

Details on this clone: This sample includes further DNA sequences coding for the same CDR3. The CDR3 protein is CSVLGYEQYF. The CDR3 bases are TGCAGCGTTCTAGGCTACGAGCAGTACTTC. The chain uses TRBV29-1 and TRBJ2-7; D is ambiguous. Trimming pared 5 bases from V and 3 bases from J, leaving 5 bases between. CDR3 size: 10 residues. Germline CDR1 is SQVTM and CDR2 is ANQGSEA.

The chain couples TRBV27 to TRBJ2-1; no clear D gene. The CDR3 covers 16 residues. Trimming cost V 4 bases and J 2 bases, with 15 bases left between them. The germline CDR1 and CDR2 sequences are MNHEY and SMNVEV (reference sequence). CDR3 in DNA: TGTGCCAGCAGTTCCGGACCCGGCGCCCCCTACAATGAGCAGTTCTTC. Translation gives CASSSGPGAPYNEQFF.

This chain links TRBV28 with TRBJ2-7, with TRBD2 matching 10 bases. CDR3 length: 18 residues. CDR1 and CDR2 (germline): MDHEN, SYDVKM. Losses at the gene ends were 3 bases for V and 2 bases for J; bases not matched to a gene: 13. CDR3 region: CASSFPSLKREGPYEQYF. The DNA for the CDR3 is TGTGCCAGCAGTTTCCCCAGCCTAAAGCGGGAGGGCCCCTACGAGCAGTACTTC.

Only one count was recorded for this clone. The V call is TRBV28, the J call TRBJ2-3, with no clear D. CDR3 length: 15 residues. Trimming pared 3 bases from V and 4 bases from J, leaving 14 bases between. Germline-derived CDR1 and CDR2 are MDHEN and SYDVKM. CDR3 amino acids: CASSLASTAPDTQYF. CDR3 DNA: TGTGCCAGCAGTTTGGCTAGTACAGCCCCAGATACGCAGTATTTT.

This chain joins TRBV7-2 and TRBJ1-1; D possibly corresponds to TRBD1 (5 bases). The CDR3 totals 14 residues. Trimming shortened V by 5 bases and J by 1 base, and 11 bases separated the two germline ends. In germline, CDR1 is SGHTA, CDR2 FQGNSA. DNA for the CDR3: TGTGCCAGCAGCGGCCGGGACCCGAACACTGAAGCTTTCTTT. Translation: CASSGRDPNTEAFF.

The chain carries TRBV5-4 and TRBJ2-3; D is unresolved. Deletions cut 2 bases from V and 2 bases from J, with 12 bases between. Looked up from germline, CDR1 is SGHNT and CDR2 is YYREEE (reference sequence). This CDR3 has 15 amino acids. In DNA form, the CDR3 reads TGTGCCAGCAGCTTTGTTGGAAGCCCCACAGATACGCAGTATTTT. Translating it yields CASSFVGSPTDTQYF.

The chain recombines TRBV28 with TRBJ1-4; a possible D gene is TRBD1 (5 bases). The CDR3 length is 15 residues. V lost 4 bases and J lost 2, with 11 bases in between. Germline CDR1 and CDR2: MDHEN and SYDVKM. The DNA of the CDR3 is TGTGCCAGCAGTTGGGGGGTTGAGACTAATGAAAAACTGTTTTTT. Translating it yields CASSWGVETNEKLFF.

V usage is TRBV19 and J usage is TRBJ2-1, with D possibly matching TRBD1 (6 bases). This CDR3 comprises 16 residues. Trimming removed 3 bases at V and 0 bases at J, with 12 bases between. The germline V gene has CDR1 LNHDA and CDR2 SQIVND (reference sequence). The CDR3: CASSISTGNSYNEQFF. The CDR3 nucleotides read TGTGCCAGTAGTATTAGCACAGGGAACTCCTACAATGAGCAGTTCTTC.

The gene calls are TRBV2 and TRBJ2-7; D not certain. CDR3 length: 14 residues. The V gene lost 6 bases and the J gene lost 0 bases, with 12 bases spanning the gap. CDR1 is SNHLY, CDR2 FYNNEI, per germline. CDR3 region: CASRDDLSSYEQYF. The CDR3 DNA is TGTGCCAGCAGGGATGATCTGAGCTCCTACGAGCAGTACTTC.

A remark on this clone: This same CDR3 is encoded by further DNA sequences in the sample. This sequence joins TRBV9 and TRBJ2-3; D gene ambiguous. The V gene lost 0 bases and the J gene lost 1 base, with 6 bases spanning the gap. CDR3 size: 14 residues. Per germline, CDR1 SGDLS and CDR2 YYNGEE. CDR3 nucleotide sequence: TGTGCCAGCAGCGTAGGATGGGGCACAGATACGCAGTATTTT. Protein product: CASSVGWGTDTQYF.

This rearrangement joins TRBV7-9 to TRBJ2-7, with 7 positions matching TRBD1. Losses at the gene ends were 4 bases for V and 2 bases for J; bases not matched to a gene: 11. The germline V gene encodes CDR1 SEHNR and CDR2 FQNEAQ (reference sequence). CDR3 size: 16 residues. The CDR3 is CASSSSRGRGTYEQYF. CDR3 bases: TGTGCCAGCAGCTCTTCTAGGGGCAGGGGGACCTACGAGCAGTACTTC. The whole variable domain, remainder taken from reference TRBV7-9 and TRBJ2-7, is DTGVSQNPRHKITKRGQNVTFRCDPISEHNRLYWYRQTLGQGPEFLTYFQNEAQLEKSRLLSDRFSAERPKGSFSTLEIQRTEQGDSAMYLCASSSSRGRGTYEQYFGPGTRLTVT.